This T cell receptor beta chain was captured by sequencing in a study of T cells in narcolepsy. Study in general: Healthy controls were enrolled alongside patients with narcolepsy type 1 or type 2. Points from the study as a whole: Some memory CD4+ repertoires had no autoreactive clone sequences. HCRT-specific and TRIB2-specific autoreactive clonotypes appeared among same-patient CSF and blood CD4+ clonotypes. Blood of same and different patients, but not healthy controls, reportedly held recurring autoreactive clonotypes.

Concerning this clone: Its target is unknown.

TCRdb's table, derived via immunoSEQ multiplex PCR, lists solely in-frame clones and lacks some. Seen here are tens of thousands of clones, roughly 78% observed once, and the top ten hold about 1.3%. This CDR3 has 19 amino acids. Trimming took 0 bases from V and 5 from J; bases not matched to a gene: 16. The germline V gene has CDR1 LNHNV and CDR2 YYDKDF (reference sequence). This chain joins TRBV15 and TRBJ1-1, with 9 bases lining up with TRBD1. This TCR was recovered from a human donor with narcolepsy. Sequencing was carried out using CD45RA- memory CD4+ T cells from PBMCs. The chain's CDR3 is CATSRDRDRDSLTGTEAFF. The CDR3 DNA reads as TGTGCCACCAGCAGAGATAGGGACAGGGATTCTTTAACGGGGACTGAAGCTTTCTTT.